This TCR beta chain was obtained from a study of response to subunit inactivated influenza vaccine. Study results and limitations: After each seasonal influenza vaccination, few new T cells are recruited, the authors suggested.

A few counts support this clonotype. Its antigen is unknown. TCRdb called the RT-PCR reads again in MiXCR, with one record for every CDR3 protein. Of roughly 500,000 distinct CDR3 sequences listed, about 25% were seen once; the top ten hold 1.9%. This sequence was found in a man between 45 and 60 years old who received an inactivated influenza vaccine. The specimen comprised CD4+ T cells sorted from PBMCs, sampled about 5 days after vaccination.

The CDR3 DNA sequence: TGTGCCAGTAGGTCACAGGACGTGGTAGCTAACTATGGCTACACCTTC. Translating gives CASRSQDVVANYGYTF. This chain links TRBV19 with TRBJ1-2; possible D gene TRBD1, 5 bases. Trimming removed 6 bases at V and 0 bases at J, with 17 bases between. The CDR3 is 16 amino acids. Per the germline V gene, CDR1 is LNHDA and CDR2 is SQIVND (reference sequence).